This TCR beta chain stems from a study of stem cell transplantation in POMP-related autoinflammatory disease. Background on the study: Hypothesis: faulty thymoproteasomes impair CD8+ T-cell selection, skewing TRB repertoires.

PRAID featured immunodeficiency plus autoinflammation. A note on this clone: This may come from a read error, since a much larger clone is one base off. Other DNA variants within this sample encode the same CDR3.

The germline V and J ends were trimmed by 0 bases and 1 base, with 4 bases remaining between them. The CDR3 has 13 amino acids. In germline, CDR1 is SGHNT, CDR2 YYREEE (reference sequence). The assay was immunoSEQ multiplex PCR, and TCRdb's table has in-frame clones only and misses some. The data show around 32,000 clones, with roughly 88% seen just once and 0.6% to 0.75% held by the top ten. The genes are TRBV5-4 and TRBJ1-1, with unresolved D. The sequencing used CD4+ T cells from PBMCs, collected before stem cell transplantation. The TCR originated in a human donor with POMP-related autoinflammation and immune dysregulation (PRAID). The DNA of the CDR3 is TGTGCCAGCAGCTTGGGCGGGAACACTGAAGCTTTCTTT. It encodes CASSLGGNTEAFF.